These T cell receptor beta chains were read from a single sample in a study of blood T cell repertoires in COVID-19. Generated by immunoSEQ multiplex PCR, the TCRdb table keeps only in-frame clones and is missing some. The table records 55,000 to 65,000 clones, more than 75% of them present only once. The sequenced material came from peripheral blood. The origin of the receptors is a man of 80 years or more in a cohort sampled during active COVID-19. The CDR3 runs from the conserved cysteine through the conserved F or W. Each record gives: D gene, clone size, V gene, J gene, CDR3 DNA, CDR3 protein. D genes are given only for firm matches. Clone size is stated in some rows and not others, as once, few, many or a class when expanded.

>TRBD1|.|TRBV5-6|TRBJ1-5
TGTGCCAGCAGCTCAGACAGGGAAGGCAATCAGCCCCAGCATTTT
CASSSDREGNQPQHF
>.|.|TRBV5-1|TRBJ1-6
TGCGCCAGCAGCTTGGAGGGGCAAACCAATTCACCCCTCCACTTT
CASSLEGQTNSPLHF
>.|.|TRBV6-5|TRBJ2-7
TGTGCCAGCAGTTACTCAGTCGGGACCTACGAGCAGTACTTC
CASSYSVGTYEQYF
>.|.|TRBV30|TRBJ2-5
TGTGCCTGGAGTTTCAGGGGGAGGGAGACCCAGTACTTC
CAWSFRGRETQYF
>.|.|TRBV9|TRBJ2-7
TGTGCCAGCAGCGTAGTTGGGACTGAGACCTACGAGCAGTACTTC
CASSVVGTETYEQYF
>.|.|TRBV19|TRBJ1-4
TGTGCCAGTAGCACCCTCGGAGGGATCGCTAATGAAAAACTGTTTTTT
CASSTLGGIANEKLFF
>TRBD1|.|TRBV7-6|TRBJ1-2
TGTGCCAGCAGCCCACTAGACCGGACAGGGTCGAATGGCTACACCTTC
CASSPLDRTGSNGYTF
>.|.|TRBV3-1/TRBV3-2|TRBJ1-1
TGTGCCAGCAGACAAGATAAGACAGGTATGAACACTGAAGCTTTCTTT
CASRQDKTGMNTEAFF
>.|.|TRBV30|TRBJ1-1
TGTGCCTGGGGGAATGCGCGGGCCAGTGTGAACACTGAAGCTTTCTTT
CAWGNARASVNTEAFF
>TRBD2|.|TRBV6-5|TRBJ2-7
TGTGCCAGCAGTTTAGTAGGCGGGAGCGGGAGGGAGCAGTACTTC
CASSLVGGSGREQYF
>TRBD2|.|TRBV6-1|TRBJ2-1
TGTGCCAGCAGTGAAAAAGGCGGGAGTTGGGCTCGCAATGAGCAGTTCTTC
CASSEKGGSWARNEQFF
>TRBD2|.|TRBV7-9|TRBJ2-1
TGTGCCAGCAGCGGGGGGACTAGCGGATTTAATGAGCAGTTCTTC
CASSGGTSGFNEQFF
>TRBD1|many|TRBV6-5|TRBJ1-5
TGTGCCAGCAGTTGGGCACAGGGGAGCAATCAGCCCCAGCATTTT
CASSWAQGSNQPQHF
>.|few|TRBV7-9|TRBJ1-5
TGTGCCAGCAGCTTTGGGGGGGTGAGCAATCAGCCCCAGCATTTT
CASSFGGVSNQPQHF
>.|.|TRBV5-1|TRBJ2-2
TGCGCCAGCAGCTTCCGGGACAAGAACACCGGGGAGCTGTTTTTT
CASSFRDKNTGELFF
>.|.|TRBV5-3|TRBJ2-3
TGTGCCAGAAGCTTGGCTGTCAGGGATACGCAGTATTTT
CARSLAVRDTQYF
>TRBD1|.|TRBV20-1|TRBJ2-5
TGCAGTGCAGGGGGCTATGAGACCCAGTACTTC
CSAGGYETQYF